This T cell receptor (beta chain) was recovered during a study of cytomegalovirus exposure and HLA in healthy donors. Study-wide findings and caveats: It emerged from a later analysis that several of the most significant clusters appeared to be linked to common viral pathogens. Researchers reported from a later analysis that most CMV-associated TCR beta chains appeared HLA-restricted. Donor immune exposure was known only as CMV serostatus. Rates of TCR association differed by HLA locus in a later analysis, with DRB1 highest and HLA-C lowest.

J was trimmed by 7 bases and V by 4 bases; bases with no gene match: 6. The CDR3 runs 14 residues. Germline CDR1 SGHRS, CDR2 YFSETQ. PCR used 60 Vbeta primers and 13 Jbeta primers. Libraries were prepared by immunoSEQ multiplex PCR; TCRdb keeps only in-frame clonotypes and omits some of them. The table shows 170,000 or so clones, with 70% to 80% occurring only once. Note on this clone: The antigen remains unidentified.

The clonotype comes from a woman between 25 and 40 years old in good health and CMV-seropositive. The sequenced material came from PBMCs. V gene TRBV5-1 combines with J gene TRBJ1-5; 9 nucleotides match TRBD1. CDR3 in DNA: TGCGCCAGCAGCCCACAGGGGGCGGGACAGCCCCAGCATTTT. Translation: CASSPQGAGQPQHF.